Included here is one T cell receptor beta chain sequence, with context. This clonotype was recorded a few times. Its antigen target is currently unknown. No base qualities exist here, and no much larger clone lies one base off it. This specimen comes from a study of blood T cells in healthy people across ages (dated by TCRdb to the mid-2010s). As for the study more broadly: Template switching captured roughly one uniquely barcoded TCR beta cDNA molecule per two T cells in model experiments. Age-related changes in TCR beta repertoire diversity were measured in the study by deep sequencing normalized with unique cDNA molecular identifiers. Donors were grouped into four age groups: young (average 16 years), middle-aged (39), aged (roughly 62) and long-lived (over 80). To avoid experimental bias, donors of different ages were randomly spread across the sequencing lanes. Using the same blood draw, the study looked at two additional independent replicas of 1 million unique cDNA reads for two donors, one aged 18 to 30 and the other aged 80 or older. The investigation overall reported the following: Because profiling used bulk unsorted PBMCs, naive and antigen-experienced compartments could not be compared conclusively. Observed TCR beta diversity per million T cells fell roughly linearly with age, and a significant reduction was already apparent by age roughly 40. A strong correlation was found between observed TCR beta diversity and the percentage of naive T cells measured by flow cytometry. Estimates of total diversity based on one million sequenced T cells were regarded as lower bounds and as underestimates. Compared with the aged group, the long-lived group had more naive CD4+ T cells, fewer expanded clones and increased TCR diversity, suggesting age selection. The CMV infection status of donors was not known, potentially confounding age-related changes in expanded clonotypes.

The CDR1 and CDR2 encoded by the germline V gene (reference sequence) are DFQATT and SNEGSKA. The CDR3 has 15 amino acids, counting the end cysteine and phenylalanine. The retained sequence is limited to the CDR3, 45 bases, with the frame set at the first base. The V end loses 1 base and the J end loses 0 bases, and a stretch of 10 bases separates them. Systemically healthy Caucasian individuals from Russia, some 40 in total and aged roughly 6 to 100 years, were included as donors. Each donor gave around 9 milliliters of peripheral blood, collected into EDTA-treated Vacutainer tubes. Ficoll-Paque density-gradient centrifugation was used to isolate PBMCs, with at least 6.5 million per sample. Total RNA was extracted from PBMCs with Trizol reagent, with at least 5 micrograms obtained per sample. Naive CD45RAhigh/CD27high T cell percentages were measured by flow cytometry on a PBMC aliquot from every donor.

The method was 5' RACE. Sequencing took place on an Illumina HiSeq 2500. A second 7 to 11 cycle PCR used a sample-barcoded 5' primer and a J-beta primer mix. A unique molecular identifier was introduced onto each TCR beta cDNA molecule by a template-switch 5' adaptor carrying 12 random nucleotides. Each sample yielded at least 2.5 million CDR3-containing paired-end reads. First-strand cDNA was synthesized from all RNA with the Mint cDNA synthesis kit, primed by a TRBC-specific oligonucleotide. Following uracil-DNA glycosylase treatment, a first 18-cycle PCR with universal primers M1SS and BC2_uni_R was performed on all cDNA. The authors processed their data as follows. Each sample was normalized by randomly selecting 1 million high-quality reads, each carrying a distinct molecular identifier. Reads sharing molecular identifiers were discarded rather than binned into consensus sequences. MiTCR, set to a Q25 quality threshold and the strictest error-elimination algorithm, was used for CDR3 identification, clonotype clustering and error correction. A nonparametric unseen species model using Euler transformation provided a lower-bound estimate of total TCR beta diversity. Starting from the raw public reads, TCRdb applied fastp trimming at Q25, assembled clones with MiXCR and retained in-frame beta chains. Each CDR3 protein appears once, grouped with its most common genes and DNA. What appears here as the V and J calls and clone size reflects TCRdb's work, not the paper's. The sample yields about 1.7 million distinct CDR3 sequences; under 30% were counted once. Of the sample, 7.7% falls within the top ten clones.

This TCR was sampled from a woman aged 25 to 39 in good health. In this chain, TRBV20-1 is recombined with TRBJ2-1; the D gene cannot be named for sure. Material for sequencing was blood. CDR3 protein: CSARGVQRSYNEQFF. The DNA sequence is TGCAGTGCTAGAGGGGTACAGCGCTCCTACAATGAGCAGTTCTTC.